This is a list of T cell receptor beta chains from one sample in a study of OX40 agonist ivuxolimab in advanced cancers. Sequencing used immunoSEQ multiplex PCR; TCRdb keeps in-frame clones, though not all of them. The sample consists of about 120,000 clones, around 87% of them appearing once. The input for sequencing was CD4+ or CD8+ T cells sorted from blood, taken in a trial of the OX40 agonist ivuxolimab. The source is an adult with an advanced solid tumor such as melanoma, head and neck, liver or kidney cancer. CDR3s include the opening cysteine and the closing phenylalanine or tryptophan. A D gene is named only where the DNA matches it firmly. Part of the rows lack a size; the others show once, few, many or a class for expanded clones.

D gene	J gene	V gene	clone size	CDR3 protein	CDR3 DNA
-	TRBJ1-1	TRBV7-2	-	CASSLYWPQVDTEAFF	TGTGCCAGCAGCTTGTACTGGCCTCAAGTGGACACTGAAGCTTTCTTT
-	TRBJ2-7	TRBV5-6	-	CASSSRAPRF	TGTGCCAGCAGCTCCCGGGCCCCGAGATTC
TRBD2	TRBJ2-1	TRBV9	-	CASSATSGGLNEQFF	TGTGCCAGCAGCGCAACTAGCGGGGGCCTCAATGAGCAGTTCTTC
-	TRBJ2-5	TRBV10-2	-	CASSESGASNPHKETQYF	TGCGCCAGCAGTGAGTCGGGGGCTAGTAACCCCCATAAAGAGACCCAGTACTTC
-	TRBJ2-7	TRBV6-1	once	CASRSLYEQYF	TGTGCCAGCAGGAGTCTCTACGAGCAGTACTTC
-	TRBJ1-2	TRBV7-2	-	CASSSPLISGYTF	TGTGCCAGCAGCTCTCCTCTCATCAGTGGCTACACCTTC
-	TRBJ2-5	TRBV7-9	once	CASSLGGTVGAETQYF	TGTGCCAGCAGCCTAGGCGGGACGGTGGGAGCGGAGACCCAGTACTTC
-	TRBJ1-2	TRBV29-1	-	CSVEDHNYGYTF	TGCAGCGTTGAAGACCATAACTATGGCTACACCTTC
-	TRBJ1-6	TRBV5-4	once	CASSLMTGVDSPLHF	TGTGCCAGCAGCTTAATGACAGGCGTGGATTCACCCCTCCACTTT
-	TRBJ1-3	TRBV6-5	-	CASSYSWNSGNTIYF	TGTGCCAGCAGTTACTCTTGGAACTCTGGAAACACCATATATTTT
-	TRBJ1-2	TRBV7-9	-	CASSPPGAYGYTF	TGTGCCAGCAGCCCCCCTGGGGCCTATGGCTACACCTTC
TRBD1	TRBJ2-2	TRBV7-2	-	CASGGQGSTGELFF	TGTGCCAGCGGGGGACAGGGGAGCACCGGGGAGCTGTTTTTT
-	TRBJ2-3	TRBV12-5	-	CASGFDGSSTDTQYF	TGTGCTAGTGGTTTTGACGGCTCTAGCACAGATACGCAGTATTTT
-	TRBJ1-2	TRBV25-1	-	CASRGAGQGYTF	TGTGCCAGCAGGGGCGCCGGGCAGGGCTACACCTTC
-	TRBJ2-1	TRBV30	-	CAWRPQNSYNEQFF	TGTGCCTGGAGACCACAGAACTCCTACAATGAGCAGTTCTTC
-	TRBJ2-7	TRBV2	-	CASSYTGFGEQYF	TGTGCCAGCAGTTATACAGGGTTCGGCGAGCAGTACTTC
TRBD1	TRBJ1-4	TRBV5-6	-	CASSRGAGQLNEKLFF	TGTGCCAGCAGCCGCGGGGCGGGACAGCTAAATGAAAAACTGTTTTTT
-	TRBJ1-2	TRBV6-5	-	CASSETELDYGYTF	TGTGCCAGCAGTGAAACAGAGCTAGACTATGGCTACACCTTC
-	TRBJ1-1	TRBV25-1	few	CASSESGSAFF	TGTGCCAGCAGTGAATCAGGGTCAGCTTTCTTT
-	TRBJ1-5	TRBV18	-	CASSGGLNQPQHF	TGTGCCAGCTCAGGGGGGCTCAATCAGCCCCAGCATTTT
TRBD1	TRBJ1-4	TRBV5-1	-	CASSTGQGGTEKLFF	TGCGCCAGCAGCACTGGACAGGGTGGCACTGAAAAACTGTTTTTT
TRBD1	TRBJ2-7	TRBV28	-	CASSQHARDRGRYEQYF	TGTGCCAGCAGTCAACACGCCCGGGACAGGGGGCGATACGAGCAGTACTTC
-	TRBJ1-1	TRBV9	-	CASSETGLGTEAFF	TGTGCCAGCAGCGAAACGGGGCTTGGGACTGAAGCTTTCTTT
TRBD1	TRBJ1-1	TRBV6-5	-	CASRGGQGRTEAFF	TGTGCCAGCAGAGGCGGACAGGGGAGGACTGAAGCTTTCTTT
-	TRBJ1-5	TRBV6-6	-	CASSYMVDQPQHF	TGTGCCAGCAGTTACATGGTGGATCAGCCCCAGCATTTT
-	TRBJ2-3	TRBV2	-	CASTLSFSDTQYF	TGTGCCAGCACCCTATCCTTTTCGGATACGCAGTATTTT
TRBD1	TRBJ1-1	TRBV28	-	CASSPGTAMNTEAFF	TGTGCCAGCAGTCCCGGGACAGCAATGAACACTGAAGCTTTCTTT
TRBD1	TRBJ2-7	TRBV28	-	CASSERTGKHEQYF	TGTGCCAGCAGCGAGAGGACAGGGAAACACGAGCAGTACTTC
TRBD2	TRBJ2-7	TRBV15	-	CATSRDPLGSGGAYEQYF	TGTGCCACCAGCAGAGACCCGTTAGGGAGCGGGGGGGCCTACGAGCAGTACTTC
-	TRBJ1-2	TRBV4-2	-	CASSQDWGSYGYTF	TGTGCCAGCAGCCAAGATTGGGGCAGCTATGGCTACACCTTC
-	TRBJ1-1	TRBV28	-	CASGQRRGAFF	TGTGCCAGCGGACAGCGCCGGGGAGCTTTCTTT
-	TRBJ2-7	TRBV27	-	CASTRPPSYEQYF	TGTGCCAGCACCCGACCCCCCTCCTACGAGCAGTACTTC
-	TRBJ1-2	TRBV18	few	CASSPLGQGMRYGYTF	TGTGCCAGCTCACCACTGGGGCAGGGGATGCGGTATGGCTACACCTTC
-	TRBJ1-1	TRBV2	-	CASSAAWGNTEAFF	TGTGCCAGCAGTGCGGCTTGGGGGAACACTGAAGCTTTCTTT
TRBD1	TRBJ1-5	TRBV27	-	CASSLSGAGGRAQHF	TGTGCCAGCAGTTTATCAGGGGCAGGGGGTAGGGCCCAGCATTTT
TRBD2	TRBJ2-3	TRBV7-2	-	CASSLGPGGARDTQYF	TGTGCCAGCAGCTTAGGGCCCGGGGGGGCTCGAGATACGCAGTATTTT
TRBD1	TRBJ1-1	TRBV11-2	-	CASSPRDRGGTEAFF	TGTGCCAGCAGCCCCCGGGACAGGGGAGGCACTGAAGCTTTCTTT
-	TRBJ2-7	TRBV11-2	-	CASSSIAGLPEQYF	TGTGCCAGCAGCTCCATTGCAGGGCTTCCCGAGCAGTACTTC
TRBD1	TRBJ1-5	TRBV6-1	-	CASSGVPGQGNNQPQHF	TGTGCCAGCAGTGGAGTCCCGGGACAGGGGAACAATCAGCCCCAGCATTTT
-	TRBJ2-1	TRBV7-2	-	CASSLERTHEQFF	TGTGCCAGCAGCTTAGAGCGGACGCATGAGCAGTTCTTC
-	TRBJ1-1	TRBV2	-	CASKGQELTEAFF	TGTGCCAGCAAGGGGCAGGAGTTAACTGAAGCTTTCTTT
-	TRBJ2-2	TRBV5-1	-	CASSFAGPGTGELFF	TGCGCCAGCAGCTTTGCCGGGCCGGGCACCGGGGAGCTGTTTTTT
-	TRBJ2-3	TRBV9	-	CASTSQGGGTDTQYF	TGTGCCAGCACCTCACAGGGAGGGGGCACAGATACGCAGTATTTT
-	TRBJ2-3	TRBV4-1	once	CASSQEARVSTDTQYF	TGCGCCAGCAGCCAAGAAGCGCGCGTTAGCACAGATACGCAGTATTTT
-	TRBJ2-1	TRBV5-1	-	CASSLNQEQFF	TGCGCCAGCAGCTTGAACCAGGAGCAGTTCTTC
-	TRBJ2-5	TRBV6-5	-	CASSYSAGKVQETQYF	TGTGCCAGCAGTTACTCCGCAGGGAAGGTTCAAGAGACCCAGTACTTC
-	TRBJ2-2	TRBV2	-	CASMFSGNTGELFF	TGTGCCAGCATGTTTTCGGGGAACACCGGGGAGCTGTTTTTT
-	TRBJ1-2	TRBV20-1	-	CSARVDYGYTF	TGCAGTGCTAGGGTCGACTATGGCTACACCTTC
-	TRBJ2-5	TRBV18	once	CASSLLGGQETQYF	TGTGCCAGCTCACTTTTGGGGGGACAAGAGACCCAGTACTTC
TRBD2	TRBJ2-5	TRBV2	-	CASRVTSGGAGETQYF	TGTGCCAGCAGGGTGACTAGCGGGGGGGCGGGGGAGACCCAGTACTTC